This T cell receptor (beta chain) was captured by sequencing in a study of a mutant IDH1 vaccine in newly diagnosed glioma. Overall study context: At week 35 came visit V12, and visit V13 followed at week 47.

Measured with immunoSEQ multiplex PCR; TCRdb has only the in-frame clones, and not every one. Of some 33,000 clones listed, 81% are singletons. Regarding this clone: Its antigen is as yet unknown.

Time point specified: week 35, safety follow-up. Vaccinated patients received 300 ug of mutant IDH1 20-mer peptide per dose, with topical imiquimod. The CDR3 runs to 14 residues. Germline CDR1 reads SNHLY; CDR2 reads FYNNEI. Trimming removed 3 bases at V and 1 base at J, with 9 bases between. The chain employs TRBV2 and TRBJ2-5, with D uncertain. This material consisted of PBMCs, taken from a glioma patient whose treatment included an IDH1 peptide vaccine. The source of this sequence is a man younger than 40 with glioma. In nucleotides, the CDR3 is TGTGCCAGCAGTGATTTGGTACCCCAAGAGACCCAGTACTTC. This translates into CASSDLVPQETQYF.